This T cell receptor (beta chain) was sequenced during a study of T cell responses to AZD1222 COVID-19 vaccine. Germline V CDR1 and CDR2: MNHNS, SASEGT. CDR3 length: 13 amino acids. V was shortened by 2 bases and J by 5 bases, with 6 bases between the two germline ends. Findings and caveats of the study: Variant regions that are unmutated are reportedly the target of nearly half of spike-specific TCRs. Vaccine-associated CD4 TCRs spanned spike, dominant at 160-218 and 743-854. The study found Spike-specific TCR breadth and depth rose after two AZD1222 doses. The donor cohort was predominantly white British with a female majority, and clonal diversity may have been underestimated.

The sample holds a few counts of this clone. The antigen is unknown. The method was immunoSEQ multiplex PCR; TCRdb's version includes in-frame clones alone and lacks a portion of them. The data hold 110,000 to 150,000 clones, with approximately 83% observed a single time. The rearrangement uses TRBV6-1 and TRBJ2-2; no reliable D call. The sequence derives from an adult in good health. The sequences come from peripheral blood, collected on day 0 of AZD1222 vaccination. The CDR3 is CASSEMRTGELFF. The CDR3 bases are TGTGCCAGCAGTGAAATGAGGACCGGGGAGCTGTTTTTT.